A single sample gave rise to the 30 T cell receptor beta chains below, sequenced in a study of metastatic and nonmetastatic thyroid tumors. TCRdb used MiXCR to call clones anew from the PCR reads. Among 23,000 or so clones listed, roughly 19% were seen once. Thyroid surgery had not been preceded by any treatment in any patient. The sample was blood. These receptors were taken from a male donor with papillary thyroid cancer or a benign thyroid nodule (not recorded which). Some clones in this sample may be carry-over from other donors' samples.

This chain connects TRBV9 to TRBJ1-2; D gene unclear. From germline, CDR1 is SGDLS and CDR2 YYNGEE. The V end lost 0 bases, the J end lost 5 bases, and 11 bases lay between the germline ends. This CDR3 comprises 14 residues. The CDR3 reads CASSVGGDLYGYTF. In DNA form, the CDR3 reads TGTGCCAGCAGCGTAGGAGGAGATCTTTATGGCTACACCTTC. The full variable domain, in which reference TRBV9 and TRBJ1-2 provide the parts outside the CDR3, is DSGVTQTPKHLITATGQRVTLRCSPRSGDLSVYWYQQSLDQGLQFLIQYYNGEERAKGNILERFSAQQFPDLHSELNLSSLELGDSALYFCASSVGGDLYGYTFGSGTRLTVV.

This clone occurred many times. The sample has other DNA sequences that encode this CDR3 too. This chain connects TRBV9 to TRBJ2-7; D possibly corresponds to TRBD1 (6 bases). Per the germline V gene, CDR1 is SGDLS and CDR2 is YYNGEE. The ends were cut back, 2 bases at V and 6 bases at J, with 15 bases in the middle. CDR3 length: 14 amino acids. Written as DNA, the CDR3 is TGTGCCAGCAGCGTTGGACCTACAGGGATCGAGCAGTACTTC. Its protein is CASSVGPTGIEQYF.

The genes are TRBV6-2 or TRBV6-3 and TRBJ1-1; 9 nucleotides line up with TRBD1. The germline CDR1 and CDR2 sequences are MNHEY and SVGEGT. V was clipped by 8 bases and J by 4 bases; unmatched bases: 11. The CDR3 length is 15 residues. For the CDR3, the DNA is TGTGCCAGCGGGTCGAAGACAGGGGGACTCACTGAAGCTTTCTTT. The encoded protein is CASGSKTGGLTEAFF.

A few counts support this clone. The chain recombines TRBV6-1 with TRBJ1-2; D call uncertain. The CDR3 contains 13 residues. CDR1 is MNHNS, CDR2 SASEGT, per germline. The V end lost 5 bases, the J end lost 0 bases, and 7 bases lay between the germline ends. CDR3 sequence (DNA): TGTGCCAGCAGTCAAGGGACTAACTATGGCTACACCTTC. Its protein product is CASSQGTNYGYTF.

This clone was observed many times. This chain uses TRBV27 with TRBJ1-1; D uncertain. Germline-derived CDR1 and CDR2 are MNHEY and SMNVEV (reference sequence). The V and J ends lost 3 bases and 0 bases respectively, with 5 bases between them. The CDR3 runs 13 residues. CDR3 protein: CASSFRVNTEAFF. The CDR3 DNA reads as TGTGCCAGCAGTTTTCGGGTGAACACTGAAGCTTTCTTT.

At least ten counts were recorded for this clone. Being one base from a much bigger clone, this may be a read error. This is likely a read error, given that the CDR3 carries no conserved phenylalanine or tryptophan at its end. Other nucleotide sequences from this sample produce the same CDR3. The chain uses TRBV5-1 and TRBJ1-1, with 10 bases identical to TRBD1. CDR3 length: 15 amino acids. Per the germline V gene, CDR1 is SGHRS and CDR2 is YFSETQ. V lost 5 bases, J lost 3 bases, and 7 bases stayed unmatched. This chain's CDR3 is CASRDRGFSDTEAFS. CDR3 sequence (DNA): TGCGCCAGCAGGGACAGGGGGTTTTCGGACACTGAAGCTTTCTCT.

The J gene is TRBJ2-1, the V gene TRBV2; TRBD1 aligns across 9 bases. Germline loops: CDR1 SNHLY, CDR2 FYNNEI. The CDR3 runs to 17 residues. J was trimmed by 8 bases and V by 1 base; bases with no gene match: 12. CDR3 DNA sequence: TGTGCCAGCAGTGAAGGCCGCTGGGACAGGGAAATAGATGAGCAGTTCTTC. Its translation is CASSEGRWDREIDEQFF. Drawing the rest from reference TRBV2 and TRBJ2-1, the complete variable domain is EPEVTQTPSHQVTQMGQEVILRCVPISNHLYFYWYRQILGQKVEFLVSFYNNEISEKSEIFDDQFSVERPDGSNFTLKIRSTKLEDSAMYFCASSEGRWDREIDEQFFGPGTRLTVL.

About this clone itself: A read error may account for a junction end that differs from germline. The CDR3: CVSSLAYISDTQYF. Written as DNA, the CDR3 is TGTGTCAGCAGCTTGGCCTACATCTCCGATACGCAGTATTTT. The chain carries TRBV5-4 and TRBJ2-3, with no clear D. Germline V gene sequence: CDR1 SGHNT, CDR2 YYREEE (reference sequence). This CDR3 spans 14 amino acids.

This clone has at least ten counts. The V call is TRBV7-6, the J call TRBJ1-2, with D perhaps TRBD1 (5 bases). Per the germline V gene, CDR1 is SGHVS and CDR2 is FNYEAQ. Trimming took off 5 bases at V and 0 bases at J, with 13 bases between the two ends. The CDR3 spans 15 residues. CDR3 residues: CASSPGRGTNYGYTF. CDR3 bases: TGTGCCAGCAGCCCCGGGAGGGGAACTAACTATGGCTACACCTTC.

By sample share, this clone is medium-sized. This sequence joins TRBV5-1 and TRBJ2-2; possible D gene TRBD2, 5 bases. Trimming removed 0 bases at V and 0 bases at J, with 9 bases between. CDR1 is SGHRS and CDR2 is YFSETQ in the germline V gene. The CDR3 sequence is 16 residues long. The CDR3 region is CASSLGLNPNTGELFF. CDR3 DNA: TGCGCCAGCAGCTTGGGACTAAACCCGAACACCGGGGAGCTGTTTTTT.

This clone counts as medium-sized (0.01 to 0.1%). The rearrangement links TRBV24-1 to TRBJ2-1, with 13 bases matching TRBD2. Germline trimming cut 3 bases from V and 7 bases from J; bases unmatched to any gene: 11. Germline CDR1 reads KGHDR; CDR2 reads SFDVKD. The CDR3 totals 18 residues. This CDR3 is CATSDVGTSGNQRNEQFF. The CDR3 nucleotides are TGTGCCACCAGTGATGTTGGGACTAGCGGGAATCAGCGAAATGAGCAGTTCTTC.

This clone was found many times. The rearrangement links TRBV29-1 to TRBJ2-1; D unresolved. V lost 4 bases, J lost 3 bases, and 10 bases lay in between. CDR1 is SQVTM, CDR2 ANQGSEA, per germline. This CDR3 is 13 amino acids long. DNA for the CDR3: TGCAGCGTTGGGGCAGCGCTCTACAATGAGCAGTTCTTC. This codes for CSVGAALYNEQFF.

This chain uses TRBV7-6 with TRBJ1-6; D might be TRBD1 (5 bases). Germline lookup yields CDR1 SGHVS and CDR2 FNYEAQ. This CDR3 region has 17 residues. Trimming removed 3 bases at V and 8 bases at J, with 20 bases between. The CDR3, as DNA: TGTGCCAGCAGCTTGGTAGCGGAAGGGGCACTTTATTCACCCCTCCACTTT. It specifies CASSLVAEGALYSPLHF.

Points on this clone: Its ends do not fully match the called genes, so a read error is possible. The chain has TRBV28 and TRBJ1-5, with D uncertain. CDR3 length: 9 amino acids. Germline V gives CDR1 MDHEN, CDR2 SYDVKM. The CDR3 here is CASTLSQNF. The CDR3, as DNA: TGTGCCAGCACCCTGTCACAGAATTTT.

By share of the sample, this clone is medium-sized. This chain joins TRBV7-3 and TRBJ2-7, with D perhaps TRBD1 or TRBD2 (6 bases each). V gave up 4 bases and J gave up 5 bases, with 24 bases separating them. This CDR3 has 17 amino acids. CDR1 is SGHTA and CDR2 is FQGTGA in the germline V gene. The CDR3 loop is CASSSRRARAGAHEQYF. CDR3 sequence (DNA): TGTGCCAGCAGCTCCAGGAGGGCCCGGGCAGGGGCCCACGAGCAGTACTTC.

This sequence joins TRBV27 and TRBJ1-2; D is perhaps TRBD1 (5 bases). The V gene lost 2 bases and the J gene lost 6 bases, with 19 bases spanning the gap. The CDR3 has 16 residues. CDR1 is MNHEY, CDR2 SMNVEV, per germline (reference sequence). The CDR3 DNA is TGTGCCAGCAGTTTAAAAATGAGTGAGGGGAGTGATGGCTACACCTTC. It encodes CASSLKMSEGSDGYTF.

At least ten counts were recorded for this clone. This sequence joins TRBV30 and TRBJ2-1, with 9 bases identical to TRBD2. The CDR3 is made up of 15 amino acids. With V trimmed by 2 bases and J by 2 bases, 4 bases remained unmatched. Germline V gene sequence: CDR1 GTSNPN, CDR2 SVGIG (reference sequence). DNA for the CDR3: TGTGCCTGGAGTCCAGGGACTAGCCCCTACAATGAGCAGTTCTTC. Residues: CAWSPGTSPYNEQFF.

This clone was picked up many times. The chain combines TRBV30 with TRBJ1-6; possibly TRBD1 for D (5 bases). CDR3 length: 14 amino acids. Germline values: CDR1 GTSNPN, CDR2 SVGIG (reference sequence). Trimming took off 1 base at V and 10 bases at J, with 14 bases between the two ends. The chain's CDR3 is CAWSGGQGNSPLHF. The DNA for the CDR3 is TGTGCCTGGAGTGGGGGCCAGGGAAACTCACCCCTCCACTTT.

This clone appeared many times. Written as DNA, the CDR3 is TGCGCCAGCAGCCTCGGACTAGCGGGGCAAACCTACGAGCAGTACTTC. Translation: CASSLGLAGQTYEQYF. The V call is TRBV4-1, the J call TRBJ2-7; TRBD2 matches at 12 bases. CDR1 and CDR2 (germline): MGHRA, YSYEKL. The CDR3 has 16 residues. The V gene end was trimmed by 4 bases and the J gene end by 2 bases; junction bases not matched to a gene: 6.

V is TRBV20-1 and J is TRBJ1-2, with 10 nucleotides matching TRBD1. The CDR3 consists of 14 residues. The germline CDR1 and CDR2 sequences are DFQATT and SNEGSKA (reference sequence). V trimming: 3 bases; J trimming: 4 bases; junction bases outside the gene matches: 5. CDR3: CSASPDRGTYGYTF. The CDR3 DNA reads TGCAGTGCTAGTCCGGACAGGGGGACCTATGGCTACACCTTC.

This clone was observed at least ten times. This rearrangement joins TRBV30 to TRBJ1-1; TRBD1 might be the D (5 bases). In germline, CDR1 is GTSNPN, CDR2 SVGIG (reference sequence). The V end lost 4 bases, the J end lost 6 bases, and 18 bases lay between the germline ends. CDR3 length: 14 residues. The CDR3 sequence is CAWTPGTAGAEAFF. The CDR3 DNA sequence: TGTGCCTGGACCCCCGGGACGGCGGGGGCTGAAGCTTTCTTT.

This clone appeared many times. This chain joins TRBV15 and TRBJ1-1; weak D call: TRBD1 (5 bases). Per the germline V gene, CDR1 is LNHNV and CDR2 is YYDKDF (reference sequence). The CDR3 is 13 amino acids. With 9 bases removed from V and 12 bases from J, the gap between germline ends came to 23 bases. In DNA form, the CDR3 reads TGTGCCACTGGGGAAGCGGGGGAGAGGGCATCTTTCTTT. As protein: CATGEAGERASFF. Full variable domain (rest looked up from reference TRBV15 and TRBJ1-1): DAMVIQNPRYQVTQFGKPVTLSCSQTLNHNVMYWYQQKSSQAPKLLFHYYDKDFNNEADTPDNFQSRRPNTSFCFLDIRSPGLGDTAMYLCATGEAGERASFFGQGTRLTVV.

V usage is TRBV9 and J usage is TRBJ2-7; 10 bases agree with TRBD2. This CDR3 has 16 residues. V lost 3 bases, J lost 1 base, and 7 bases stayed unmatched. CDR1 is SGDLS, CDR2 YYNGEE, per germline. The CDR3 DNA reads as TGTGCCAGCAGCGGGTCGACTAGCGGGCTATCCTACGAGCAGTACTTC. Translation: CASSGSTSGLSYEQYF.

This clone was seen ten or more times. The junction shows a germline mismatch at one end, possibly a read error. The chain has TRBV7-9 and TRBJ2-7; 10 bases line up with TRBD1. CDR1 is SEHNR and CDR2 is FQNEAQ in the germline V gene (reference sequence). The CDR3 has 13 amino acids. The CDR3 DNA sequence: TGTGCCAGCAGCCCGGACAGGGGGTCGTCCTACTCCTTC. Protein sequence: CASSPDRGSSYSF.

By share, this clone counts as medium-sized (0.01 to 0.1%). In DNA, the CDR3 is TGTGCCAGCCAGTTAAACCCCCGAAACACCATATATTTT. As protein: CASQLNPRNTIYF. The rearrangement joins TRBV6-1 to TRBJ1-3; D call uncertain. V shed 8 bases and J shed 5 bases, with 13 bases lying between them. Germline values: CDR1 MNHNS, CDR2 SASEGT. The CDR3 runs 13 residues.

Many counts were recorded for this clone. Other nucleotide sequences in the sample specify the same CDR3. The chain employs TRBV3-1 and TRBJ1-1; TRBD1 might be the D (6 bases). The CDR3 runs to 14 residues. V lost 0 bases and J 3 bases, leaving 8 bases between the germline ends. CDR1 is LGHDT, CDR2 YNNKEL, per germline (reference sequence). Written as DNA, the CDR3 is TGTGCCAGCAGCCAAGACAGGGGCTACACTGAAGCTTTCTTT. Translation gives CASSQDRGYTEAFF.

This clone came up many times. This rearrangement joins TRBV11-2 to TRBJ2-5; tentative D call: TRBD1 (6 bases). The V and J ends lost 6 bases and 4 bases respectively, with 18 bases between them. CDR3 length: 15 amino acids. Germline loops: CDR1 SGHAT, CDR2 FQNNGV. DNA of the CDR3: TGTGCCAGCAGAACCCCCGGGACATGGAGAGAGACCCAGTACTTC. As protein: CASRTPGTWRETQYF.

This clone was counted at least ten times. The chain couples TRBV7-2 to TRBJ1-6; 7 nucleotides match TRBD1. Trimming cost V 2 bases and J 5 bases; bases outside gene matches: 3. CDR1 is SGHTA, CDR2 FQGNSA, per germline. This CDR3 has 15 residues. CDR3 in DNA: TGTGCCAGCAGCTTAAGCGGGACAGATAATTCACCCCTCCACTTT. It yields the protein CASSLSGTDNSPLHF.

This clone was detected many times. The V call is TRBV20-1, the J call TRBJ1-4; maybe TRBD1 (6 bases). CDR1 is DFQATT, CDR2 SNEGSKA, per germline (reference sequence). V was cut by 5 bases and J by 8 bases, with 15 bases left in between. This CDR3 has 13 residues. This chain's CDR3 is CSAEGVMEEKLFF. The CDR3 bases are TGCAGTGCTGAGGGGGTTATGGAAGAAAAACTGTTTTTT.

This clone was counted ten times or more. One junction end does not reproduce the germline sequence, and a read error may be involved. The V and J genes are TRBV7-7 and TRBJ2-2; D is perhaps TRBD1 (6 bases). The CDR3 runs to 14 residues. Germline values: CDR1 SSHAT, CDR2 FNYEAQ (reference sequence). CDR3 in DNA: TGTGCTAGCAGCGCGGACAGACTCGCCGGGGAGCTGTTTTTT. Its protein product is CASSADRLAGELFF.